This T cell receptor (beta chain) was recovered during a study of T cell changes during pregnancy in multiple sclerosis. Some clones are missing from TCRdb's copy, which holds only in-frame ones; the method was immunoSEQ multiplex PCR. The data hold 55,000 to 65,000 clones, with approximately 90% observed a single time. The junction had 8 bases not matched to a gene; V was cut back by 5 bases and J by 3 bases. CDR3 size: 16 residues. The germline gives CDR1 LGHNA, CDR2 YSLEER. Source: peripheral blood, taken in the first trimester of pregnancy. The gene calls are TRBV4-3 and TRBJ2-2; TRBD1 aligns across 8 bases. The TCR comes from a female donor in good health, enrolled as a control in a pregnancy study. The CDR3 coding sequence is TGCGCCAGCAGCTCTTCGACAGGGGCCTACACCGGGGAGCTGTTTTTT. It translates to CASSSSTGAYTGELFF.